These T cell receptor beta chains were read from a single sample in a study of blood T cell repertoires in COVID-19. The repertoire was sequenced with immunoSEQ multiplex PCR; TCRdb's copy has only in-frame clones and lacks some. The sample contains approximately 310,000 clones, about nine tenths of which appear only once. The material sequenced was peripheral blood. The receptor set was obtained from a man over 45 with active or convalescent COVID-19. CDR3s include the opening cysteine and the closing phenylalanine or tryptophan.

CDR3 protein: CASSPQREGLNEQFF; V gene: TRBV18; J gene: TRBJ2-1
CDR3 protein: CASSVGPVQPQHF; V gene: TRBV2; J gene: TRBJ1-5
CDR3 protein: CASSDRTNYGYTF; V gene: TRBV6-1; J gene: TRBJ1-2
CDR3 protein: CASSLGTGEETQYF; V gene: TRBV5-1; J gene: TRBJ2-5
CDR3 protein: CASSEARRERGYTF; V gene: TRBV2; J gene: TRBJ1-2
CDR3 protein: CASTPIDTAGELFF; V gene: TRBV7-9; J gene: TRBJ2-2
CDR3 protein: CASSVYPAGELFF; V gene: TRBV2; J gene: TRBJ2-2
CDR3 protein: CASSKGAGHNSPLHF; V gene: TRBV7-3; J gene: TRBJ1-6
CDR3 protein: CASSYSRQYGNEQYF; V gene: TRBV6-5; J gene: TRBJ2-7
CDR3 protein: CASSSRGAGDTTEAFF; V gene: TRBV9; J gene: TRBJ1-1
CDR3 protein: CAISQTSSYEQYF; V gene: TRBV10-3; J gene: TRBJ2-7
CDR3 protein: CASSPRGRTFYGYTF; V gene: TRBV27; J gene: TRBJ1-2
CDR3 protein: CASRSGQAPATEAFF; V gene: TRBV6-5; J gene: TRBJ1-1
CDR3 protein: CASRRGTPNEKLFF; V gene: TRBV27; J gene: TRBJ1-4
CDR3 protein: CSASIGGAKNIQYF; V gene: TRBV20-1; J gene: TRBJ2-4
CDR3 protein: CSASPTDSNQPQHF; V gene: TRBV20-1; J gene: TRBJ1-5
CDR3 protein: CASSFADTRSYNSPLHF; V gene: TRBV28; J gene: TRBJ1-6
CDR3 protein: CATRGTGANTGELFF; V gene: TRBV24-1; J gene: TRBJ2-2
CDR3 protein: CASSPLERGAKENIQYF; V gene: TRBV6-6; J gene: TRBJ2-4
CDR3 protein: CASSSGQLLAFF; V gene: TRBV7-9; J gene: TRBJ1-1
CDR3 protein: CASSPTGTGEGYGYTF; V gene: TRBV5-5; J gene: TRBJ1-2
CDR3 protein: CASSWISGKREVGGAFF; V gene: TRBV5-5; J gene: TRBJ1-1
CDR3 protein: CASSFRQAPNQPQHF; V gene: TRBV5-6; J gene: TRBJ1-5
CDR3 protein: CASSAPGTGGGNTIYF; V gene: TRBV25-1; J gene: TRBJ1-3
CDR3 protein: CASSLAPDEKLFF; V gene: TRBV7-8; J gene: TRBJ1-4
CDR3 protein: CASSLAGTGEKLFF; V gene: TRBV5-4; J gene: TRBJ1-4
CDR3 protein: CASGSSPGQGAGDEQFF; V gene: TRBV12-5; J gene: TRBJ2-1
CDR3 protein: CASRLHKDRRQPSNQPQHF; V gene: TRBV21-1; J gene: TRBJ1-5
CDR3 protein: CASSVGQGPNTEAFF; V gene: TRBV9; J gene: TRBJ1-1
CDR3 protein: CASIPGGGQSDTQYF; V gene: TRBV12-1; J gene: TRBJ2-3
CDR3 protein: CASSFVILYEQYF; V gene: TRBV6-6; J gene: TRBJ2-7
CDR3 protein: CASSTEGVTGNSPLHF; V gene: TRBV5-1; J gene: TRBJ1-6
CDR3 protein: CASSASNRVSEAFF; V gene: TRBV4-2; J gene: TRBJ1-1
CDR3 protein: CASDLDGATGKEQPQHF; V gene: TRBV21-1; J gene: TRBJ1-5
CDR3 protein: CASSISGQGVSQPQHF; V gene: TRBV19; J gene: TRBJ1-5
CDR3 protein: CASSSGRFYNEQFF; V gene: TRBV2; J gene: TRBJ2-1
CDR3 protein: CASSVVDGENSPLHF; V gene: TRBV9; J gene: TRBJ1-6
CDR3 protein: CSVGNSGTYEQYF; V gene: TRBV29-1; J gene: TRBJ2-7
CDR3 protein: CASTLGQGNTEAFF; V gene: TRBV2; J gene: TRBJ1-1
CDR3 protein: CASSQEWTSGRTDTQYF; V gene: TRBV3-1/TRBV3-2; J gene: TRBJ2-3
CDR3 protein: CASSQGTGGYTF; V gene: TRBV7-3; J gene: TRBJ1-2
CDR3 protein: CASSFSGDTEAFF; V gene: TRBV5-1; J gene: TRBJ1-1
CDR3 protein: CASSPSDRRGSYEQYF; V gene: TRBV18; J gene: TRBJ2-7
CDR3 protein: CASSLVGTANSGELFF; V gene: TRBV7-2; J gene: TRBJ2-2